What follows is one T cell receptor beta chain and its context. Using immunoSEQ multiplex PCR, the repertoire was profiled, and TCRdb retains in-frame clones only, with some absent. Of around 49,000 clones in the sample, over 90% were seen once. This record belongs to a study of blood T cell repertoires in COVID-19. Study background: Sites across the United States, Italy and Spain contributed samples from acute and convalescent COVID-19.

Patients of the Seattle cohort, enrolled during active infection, were followed longitudinally. In germline, CDR1 is SGHTA, CDR2 FQGNSA. CDR3 length: 15 residues. Trimming cost V 1 base and J 2 bases, with 12 bases left between them. Sequencing was performed on peripheral blood. The chain has TRBV7-2 and TRBJ2-7; TRBD1 is a possible D gene (6 bases). The TCR sequence derives from a man in his sixties with COVID-19, enrolled during active disease. In DNA, the CDR3 is TGTGCCAGCAGCTTAGACAGGGAGAACCCCTACGAGCAGTACTTC. It codes for CASSLDRENPYEQYF.